Each of the 27 T cell receptor beta chains below was sequenced from the same sample in a study of OX40 agonist ivuxolimab in advanced cancers. Measured with immunoSEQ multiplex PCR; TCRdb has only the in-frame clones, and not every one. The data contain 60,000 to 75,000 clones, about 90% of them singletons. The sample consisted of CD4+ or CD8+ T cells sorted from blood, taken in a trial of the OX40 agonist ivuxolimab. The receptors here all came from an adult with an advanced solid tumor such as melanoma, head and neck, liver or kidney cancer.

The J gene is TRBJ1-2, the V gene TRBV6-1, with D perhaps TRBD1 (6 bases). V was cut by 5 bases and J by 6 bases, with 16 bases left in between. This CDR3 region has 14 residues. CDR1 is MNHNS and CDR2 is SASEGT in the germline V gene. CDR3 protein: CASSSLQGLDGYTF. The CDR3 DNA sequence: TGTGCCAGCAGTTCACTGCAGGGGCTGGATGGCTACACCTTC.

The V gene is TRBV23-1, the J gene TRBJ2-7; D gene unclear. TRBV23-1 is an ORF for which the function is uncertain. Trimming removed 6 bases from V and 1 base from J, with 10 bases in between. The CDR3 consists of 13 residues. CDR3 DNA sequence: TGCGCCAGCAGAAGGACGGCTTCCTACGAGCAGTACTTC. Its translation is CASRRTASYEQYF.

This chain links TRBV7-2 with TRBJ2-1; D ambiguous. V lost 2 bases and J 9 bases, leaving 5 bases between the germline ends. Per germline, CDR1 SGHTA and CDR2 FQGNSA. The CDR3 has 11 amino acids. The CDR3 nucleotides read TGTGCCAGCAGCTTATGGGGTGAGCAGTTCTTC. It specifies CASSLWGEQFF.

This CDR3 is CASSIGGTGTDTQYF. In nucleotides, the CDR3 is TGTGCCAGTAGTATTGGGGGAACGGGCACAGATACGCAGTATTTT. V usage is TRBV19 and J usage is TRBJ2-3, with D possibly being TRBD1 or TRBD2 (5 bases each). Trimming took 3 bases from V and 1 from J, leaving 11 bases between them. This CDR3 region has 15 residues. Per germline, CDR1 LNHDA and CDR2 SQIVND (reference sequence).

The V gene is TRBV18, the J gene TRBJ2-5; D ambiguous. CDR3 length: 12 amino acids. Trimming pared 2 bases from V and 2 bases from J, leaving 3 bases between. Germline assignment: CDR1 KGHSH and CDR2 LQKENI. This CDR3 is CASSPWQETQYF. The CDR3, as DNA: TGTGCCAGCTCACCATGGCAAGAGACCCAGTACTTC.

Turning to this clone: Other DNA variants within this sample encode the same CDR3. The gene calls are TRBV28 and TRBJ1-2, with a weak D call TRBD1 (6 bases). Germline CDR1 is MDHEN and CDR2 is SYDVKM. V was cut by 5 bases and J by 5 bases, with 9 bases left in between. The CDR3 covers 12 residues. The CDR3 coding sequence is TGTGCCAGCAGTCAACAGGGTTATGGCTACACCTTC. This sequence encodes CASSQQGYGYTF.

This clone showed up just a few times. The gene calls are TRBV10-3 and TRBJ1-2; 7 bases map to TRBD1. Germline lookup yields CDR1 ENHRY and CDR2 SYGVKD. V was clipped by 8 bases and J by 0 bases; unmatched bases: 3. This CDR3 has 13 amino acids. The CDR3 DNA reads TGTGCCATCGGACAGGTAGCTAACTATGGCTACACCTTC. Translation: CAIGQVANYGYTF.

The V call is TRBV7-3, the J call TRBJ2-2; 10 nucleotides match TRBD1. The CDR3 totals 19 residues. Trimming at V came to 1 base and at J to 2 bases, leaving 10 bases not matched to a gene. Germline V CDR1 and CDR2: SGHTA, FQGTGA. CDR3 in amino acids: CASSLKGTGALLNTGELFF. CDR3 nucleotides: TGTGCCAGCAGCTTAAAGGGGACAGGGGCCCTCTTAAACACCGGGGAGCTGTTTTTT. Supplemented by reference TRBV7-3 and TRBJ2-2, the full variable domain reads GAGVSQTPSNKVTEKGKYVELRCDPISGHTALYWYRQSLGQGPEFLIYFQGTGAADDSGLPNDRFFAVRPEGSVSTLKIQRTERGDSAVYLCASSLKGTGALLNTGELFFGEGSRLTVL.

This chain links TRBV6-1 with TRBJ1-5; D is unclear. The V end lost 0 bases, the J end lost 5 bases, and 8 bases lay between the germline ends. CDR1 is MNHNS, CDR2 SASEGT, per germline. The CDR3 is 14 residues long. In DNA form, the CDR3 reads TGTGCCAGCAGTGAAGCGGGGTCGCATCAGCCCCAGCATTTT. Translated: CASSEAGSHQPQHF.

The CDR3 sequence is CASSSAGQGNTGELFF. Here the CDR3 DNA reads TGCGCCAGCAGCTCGGCCGGACAGGGGAACACCGGGGAGCTGTTTTTT. This chain connects TRBV5-1 to TRBJ2-2; 8 positions agree with TRBD1. Unmatched junction bases numbered 5, after V lost 3 bases and J lost 1 base. This CDR3 comprises 16 residues. Per the germline V gene, CDR1 is SGHRS and CDR2 is YFSETQ.

CDR3 sequence: CASSVGPGSNQPQHF. The DNA for the CDR3 is TGTGCCAGCAGCGTAGGACCCGGTAGCAATCAGCCCCAGCATTTT. The rearrangement joins TRBV7-3 to TRBJ1-5; D unclear. The CDR3 consists of 15 residues. V lost 5 bases to trimming and J lost 0 bases, with 11 bases between them. The germline V gene encodes CDR1 SGHTA and CDR2 FQGTGA.

The gene calls are TRBV9 and TRBJ2-1; TRBD1 agrees at 7 bases. The germline V gene encodes CDR1 SGDLS and CDR2 YYNGEE. Losses at the gene ends were 6 bases for V and 2 bases for J; bases not matched to a gene: 8. This CDR3 contains 15 residues. CDR3 nucleotides: TGTGCCAGCACCCAAAAGACAGGGACCTACAATGAGCAGTTCTTC. Its protein is CASTQKTGTYNEQFF.

The V gene is TRBV6-6, the J gene TRBJ2-7; D gene ambiguous. V was cut by 6 bases and J by 4 bases, with 13 bases left in between. The CDR3 spans 13 residues. The germline V gene has CDR1 MNHNY and CDR2 SVGAGI (reference sequence). The CDR3 protein is CASRPRANYEQYF. The CDR3, as DNA: TGTGCCAGCAGACCCCGGGCCAATTACGAGCAGTACTTC.

This chain joins TRBV11-2 and TRBJ1-2; D call uncertain. Deletions cut 1 base from V and 0 bases from J, with 12 bases between. There are 16 residues in the CDR3. Per the germline V gene, CDR1 is SGHAT and CDR2 is FQNNGV. CDR3 sequence: CASSLVGRRSNYGYTF. CDR3 coding DNA: TGTGCCAGCAGCTTAGTCGGTCGGAGGTCTAACTATGGCTACACCTTC.

The chain combines TRBV14 with TRBJ2-3, with 8 bases identical to TRBD2. The CDR3 is 16 residues long. CDR1 SGHDN and CDR2 FVKESK come from the germline V gene. V lost 0 bases, J lost 2 bases, and 4 bases stayed unmatched. CDR3 region: CASSQDRGGITDTQYF. The CDR3 region has the DNA TGTGCCAGCAGCCAAGATCGCGGGGGGATCACAGATACGCAGTATTTT.

The chain is built from TRBV6-1 and TRBJ2-3; 11 bases match TRBD2. Germline CDR1 and CDR2: MNHNS and SASEGT. The length of the CDR3 is 13 residues. The J segment lost 5 bases and the V segment lost 6 bases, leaving 1 base of the junction unmatched. The CDR3 sequence: CASRLAGGDTQYF. The CDR3 DNA reads as TGTGCCAGCAGGCTAGCGGGAGGAGATACGCAGTATTTT.

This clone was detected only a few times. The V call is TRBV7-9, the J call TRBJ2-1; maybe TRBD2 (7 bases). The germline CDR1 and CDR2 sequences are SEHNR and FQNEAQ (reference sequence). Trimming removed 4 bases at V and 5 bases at J, with 15 bases between. The CDR3 extends over 15 amino acids. The chain's CDR3 is CASSWGRGGNNEQFF. The DNA of the CDR3 is TGTGCCAGCAGCTGGGGGCGCGGGGGTAACAATGAGCAGTTCTTC.

V and J are TRBV9 and TRBJ1-1; tentative D call: TRBD1 (6 bases). V lost 1 base and J 10 bases, leaving 14 bases between the germline ends. Germline CDR1 reads SGDLS; CDR2 reads YYNGEE. CDR3 length: 13 amino acids. The CDR3 reads CASSVWGRMGAFF. Here the CDR3 DNA reads TGTGCCAGCAGCGTATGGGGGCGGATGGGAGCTTTCTTT.

This chain connects TRBV10-1 to TRBJ1-1, with 10 positions matching TRBD1. V gave up 7 bases and J gave up 3 bases; unmatched junction bases: 8. The CDR3 length is 15 residues. CDR1 WNHNN and CDR2 SYGVQD come from the germline V gene (reference sequence). CDR3 residues: CASNKDRGLDTEAFF. CDR3 nucleotide sequence: TGCGCCAGCAATAAAGACAGGGGGCTCGACACTGAAGCTTTCTTT.

CDR3 DNA sequence: TGTGCCAGTAGTATTCGAACAGAGCTGAACTATGGCTACACCTTC. It translates to CASSIRTELNYGYTF. This sequence joins TRBV19 and TRBJ1-2; D call uncertain. Per germline, CDR1 LNHDA and CDR2 SQIVND (reference sequence). The CDR3 extends over 15 amino acids. Trimming removed 3 bases at V and 2 bases at J, with 13 bases between.

J is TRBJ2-7 and V is TRBV7-2; D gene uncertain. The germline gives CDR1 SGHTA, CDR2 FQGNSA. The CDR3 covers 15 residues. The germline V and J ends were trimmed by 1 base and 3 bases, with 13 bases remaining between them. CDR3 nucleotide sequence: TGTGCCAGCAGCTTAGAGGGTAGCCGCCGCTACGAGCAGTACTTC. This translates into CASSLEGSRRYEQYF.

The rearrangement joins TRBV19 to TRBJ2-7, with TRBD1 as a possible D gene (6 bases). This CDR3 region has 17 residues. V shed 1 base and J shed 1 base, with 17 bases lying between them. Germline V gives CDR1 LNHDA, CDR2 SQIVND (reference sequence). In nucleotides, the CDR3 is TGTGCCAGTAGTATAGGATTACGTGGGACACCTTCCTACGAGCAGTACTTC. This codes for CASSIGLRGTPSYEQYF.

This clone was recorded only once. The sample holds other DNA sequences that translate to the same CDR3. The V and J genes are TRBV5-1 and TRBJ1-1; D is possibly TRBD1 (5 bases). The CDR3 is 14 amino acids. V was shortened by 0 bases and J by 2 bases, with 8 bases between the two germline ends. CDR1 and CDR2 from the germline V gene are SGHRS and YFSETQ. CDR3: CASSLGQTNTEAFF. Here the CDR3 DNA reads TGCGCCAGCAGCTTGGGACAGACAAACACTGAAGCTTTCTTT.

V gene TRBV7-9 combines with J gene TRBJ2-2, with TRBD1 as a possible D gene (5 bases). V lost 1 base and J lost 5, with 11 bases in between. This CDR3 contains 15 residues. Germline lookup yields CDR1 SEHNR and CDR2 FQNEAQ (reference sequence). The chain's CDR3 is CASSLERGRTGELFF. CDR3 sequence (DNA): TGTGCCAGCAGCTTAGAAAGGGGTAGGACCGGGGAGCTGTTTTTT.

The chain couples TRBV18 to TRBJ2-7; D unclear. Looked up from germline, CDR1 is KGHSH and CDR2 is LQKENI. CDR3 length equals 13 residues. Trimming took 6 bases from V and 0 from J, leaving 9 bases between them. The CDR3 DNA reads TGTGCCAGCTCGCACCCGAGCTCCTACGAGCAGTACTTC. Translated: CASSHPSSYEQYF.

This chain joins TRBV5-1 and TRBJ2-7; 7 bases map to TRBD1. Unmatched junction bases numbered 6, after V lost 4 bases and J lost 2 bases. The CDR3 spans 14 residues. Germline V CDR1 and CDR2: SGHRS, YFSETQ. The CDR3 DNA sequence: TGCGCCAGCAGCGTTTGGGACAGAGCCTACGAGCAGTACTTC. Translation: CASSVWDRAYEQYF.

This chain connects TRBV6-5 to TRBJ2-3; the match to TRBD1 covers 7 bases. V shed 0 bases, J shed 0 bases, and the junction held 3 bases outside the gene matches. The CDR3 runs to 16 residues. Germline lookup yields CDR1 MNHEY and CDR2 SVGAGI. CDR3 region: CASSYSDRISTDTQYF. CDR3 DNA sequence: TGTGCCAGCAGTTACTCGGACAGGATTAGCACAGATACGCAGTATTTT.